This entry concerns a single TCR beta chain. Its antigen is still unknown. Germline V gene data show CDR1 as SGHRS and CDR2 as YFSETQ. The CDR3 extends over 14 amino acids. The entry originates in a study of monozygotic twins with inflammatory bowel disease. General study findings and limits: Possibly reflecting limited power, no difference in repertoire similarity was found between concordant and discordant twins. Lower TCRbeta diversity (inverse Simpson) was seen in IBD patients than in healthy co-twins.

No DNA is given; TCRdb re-called the 5' RACE reads and lists each CDR3 protein once. The sample holds approximately 400,000 distinct CDR3 sequences. The chain combines TRBV5-1 with TRBJ2-3; the D call of TRBD2 rests on TCRdb alone, since no DNA is present to check it. Source material: blood. This TCR was recovered from a human donor with ulcerative colitis or Crohn's disease, or a healthy co-twin of an affected twin (not recorded which). CDR3 in amino acids: CASSSRWRTDTQYF.